This T cell receptor beta chain was profiled in a study of breast tumors, draining lymph nodes, adjacent tissues. Whole-study results and caveats: Tumor repertoires ranked between lymph nodes and nontumor tissue in diversity, with V and J gene preferences. Luminal-like breast cancer showed significantly greater tumor-nontumor repertoire similarity than basal-like breast cancer did. Data only fit, rather than demonstrated, lymph node origin of most tumor T cells.

The table lists this clonotype with many counts. Its antigen remains unidentified. This CDR3 has 17 residues. Germline CDR1 is SEHNR and CDR2 is FQNEAQ (reference sequence). Trimming removed 4 bases from V and 2 bases from J; junction bases left unmatched: 7. TCRdb called the multiplex PCR reads again in MiXCR, with one record for every CDR3 protein. The data contain some 120,000 distinct CDR3 sequences, 21% of them singletons. Samples came from axillary lymph nodes draining the breast cancer. The V and J genes are TRBV7-9 and TRBJ2-1, with 11 nucleotides matching TRBD2. The clonotype comes from a female donor with breast cancer. Some clones in this sample may be carry-over from other donors' samples. The sequenced sample was axillary lymph node tissue. CDR3 amino acids: CASSSRLAGLPYNEQFF. The CDR3 DNA reads as TGTGCCAGCAGCTCCCGACTAGCGGGACTTCCCTACAATGAGCAGTTCTTC.